Presented here are 20 T cell receptor beta chains from one specimen sequenced in a study of blood T cell repertoires in COVID-19. Sequenced by immunoSEQ multiplex PCR; TCRdb stores in-frame clones only, minus some. The sample contains a few hundred thousand clones, 89% of which appear only once. Sequencing was performed on PBMCs or T cells enriched from blood (not recorded which). These receptors were collected from a woman between 50 and 59 years old who had been exposed to COVID-19.

The chain is built from TRBV19 and TRBJ1-4; D unresolved. With 2 bases removed from V and 7 bases from J, the gap between germline ends came to 8 bases. Looked up from germline, CDR1 is LNHDA and CDR2 is SQIVND (reference sequence). The length of the CDR3 is 13 residues. The CDR3 region is CASSISSLEKLFF. As DNA, the CDR3 is TGTGCCAGTAGTATAAGTAGTCTTGAAAAACTGTTTTTT.

This chain uses TRBV5-6 with TRBJ1-6; 9 bases align to TRBD1. This CDR3 region has 16 residues. The V gene's germline CDR1 is SGHDT and CDR2 YYEEEE. Trimming at V came to 2 bases and at J to 5 bases, leaving 5 bases not matched to a gene. CDR3 bases: TGTGCCAGCAGCTTCGGGGGACAGGGACATAATTCACCCCTCCACTTT. It encodes CASSFGGQGHNSPLHF.

The rearrangement links TRBV6-5 to TRBJ2-7, with TRBD1 identical over 7 bases. Germline loops: CDR1 MNHEY, CDR2 SVGAGI. J gave up 1 base and V 2 bases, and 8 bases lay outside the gene matches. This CDR3 is built from 16 residues. CDR3 sequence (DNA): TGTGCCAGCAGTTACCGTCCTCCGGGACAGTCCTACGAGCAGTACTTC. This gives the protein CASSYRPPGQSYEQYF.

The chain has TRBV13 and TRBJ2-6; 9 bases map to TRBD1. The junction had 10 bases not matched to a gene; V was cut back by 6 bases and J by 1 base. Germline V gives CDR1 PRHDT, CDR2 FYEKMQ (reference sequence). The CDR3 extends over 18 amino acids. The CDR3 DNA follows: TGTGCCAGCAGTCCAGCCGGGACAGGGATTTCTGGGGCCAACGTCCTGACTTTC. Translated: CASSPAGTGISGANVLTF.

The V gene is TRBV9, the J gene TRBJ1-4; TRBD1 matches at 10 bases. CDR1 and CDR2 (germline): SGDLS, YYNGEE. Trimming took 0 bases from V and 4 from J; bases not matched to a gene: 0. There are 15 residues in the CDR3. The CDR3 DNA follows: TGTGCCAGCAGCGTAGGGGACAGGGGTAATGAAAAACTGTTTTTT. Its translation: CASSVGDRGNEKLFF. Looking up the rest from reference TRBV9 and TRBJ1-4 gives the full variable domain: DSGVTQTPKHLITATGQRVTLRCSPRSGDLSVYWYQQSLDQGLQFLIQYYNGEERAKGNILERFSAQQFPDLHSELNLSSLELGDSALYFCASSVGDRGNEKLFFGSGTQLSVL.

This clone was picked up a small number of times. The chain carries TRBV19 and TRBJ1-5, with 9 bases that match TRBD1. The CDR3 runs 15 residues. CDR1 is LNHDA, CDR2 SQIVND, per germline (reference sequence). After removal of 7 bases from V and 5 bases from J, the junction contained 9 bases not matched to a gene. CDR3: CASNMAQGAYQPQHF. In nucleotides, the CDR3 is TGTGCCAGTAACATGGCACAGGGGGCTTATCAGCCCCAGCATTTT.

This sequence joins TRBV4-1 and TRBJ2-7; D ambiguous. CDR3 size: 16 residues. Germline V CDR1 and CDR2: MGHRA, YSYEKL. V was pared by 2 bases and J by 5 bases, with 19 bases between. In DNA, the CDR3 is TGCGCCAGCAGCCAAACCCATGATCGGTCTCTCCACGAGCAGTACTTC. Its translation is CASSQTHDRSLHEQYF.

The V and J genes are TRBV9 and TRBJ1-4, with TRBD1 matching 8 bases. The V segment lost 3 bases and the J segment 17 bases; nucleotides outside the gene matches: 12. From germline, CDR1 is SGDLS and CDR2 YYNGEE. The CDR3 has 13 amino acids. CDR3 DNA: TGTGCCAGCAGCGCCGCTCAGGGACAGGCCCTCTTTTTT. It specifies CASSAAQGQALFF. Variable domain in full (rest from reference TRBV9 and TRBJ1-4): DSGVTQTPKHLITATGQRVTLRCSPRSGDLSVYWYQQSLDQGLQFLIQYYNGEERAKGNILERFSAQQFPDLHSELNLSSLELGDSALYFCASSAAQGQALFFGSGTQLSVL.

The chain has TRBV19 and TRBJ2-3; 7 positions match TRBD2. The V gene's germline CDR1 is LNHDA and CDR2 SQIVND (reference sequence). The CDR3 sequence is 15 residues long. V lost 5 bases and J lost 3; bases outside the gene matches: 8. The CDR3 region has the DNA TGTGCCAGTAGTTTGGGGAGCGGGGTTACAGATACGCAGTATTTT. This translates into CASSLGSGVTDTQYF.

The chain combines TRBV5-1 with TRBJ2-1; the D is unclear. This CDR3 spans 16 amino acids. CDR1 and CDR2 (germline): SGHRS, YFSETQ. V dropped 0 bases and J dropped 0 bases, with 10 bases sitting between them. The chain's CDR3 is CASSLDRTSSYNEQFF. In DNA form, the CDR3 reads TGCGCCAGCAGCTTGGATCGTACGAGCTCCTACAATGAGCAGTTCTTC.

The chain combines TRBV4-1 with TRBJ2-2, with TRBD1 as a possible D gene (5 bases). The germline CDR1 and CDR2 sequences are MGHRA and YSYEKL. V lost 4 bases to trimming and J lost 6 bases, with 21 bases between them. The CDR3 has 17 amino acids. In DNA form, the CDR3 reads TGCGCCAGCAGCCCATCTGGGGCACCAAGGGTCGCCGGGGAGCTGTTTTTT. This encodes CASSPSGAPRVAGELFF.

The chain links TRBV29-1 to TRBJ1-2; D uncertain. V was cut by 1 base and J by 3 bases, with 9 bases left in between. The germline V gene encodes CDR1 SQVTM and CDR2 ANQGSEA. CDR3 length: 13 amino acids. CDR3: CSVEVGAYYGYTF. CDR3 in DNA: TGCAGCGTTGAAGTGGGCGCTTACTATGGCTACACCTTC.

This clone was counted once. V usage is TRBV6-5 and J usage is TRBJ1-5; no definite D call. Germline-derived CDR1 and CDR2 are MNHEY and SVGAGI. The V end was cut by 2 bases, the J end by 10 bases, with 15 bases between. CDR3 size: 14 residues. CDR3: CASSYEVGSYPQHF. The CDR3 DNA is TGTGCCAGCAGTTACGAGGTCGGGTCCTACCCCCAGCATTTT.

The chain recombines TRBV5-5 with TRBJ2-7, with TRBD2 as a possible D gene (5 bases). The CDR3 totals 15 residues. CDR1 is SGHKS, CDR2 YYEKEE, per germline (reference sequence). The ends were cut back, 3 bases at V and 2 bases at J, with 15 bases in the middle. The CDR3 loop reads CASSYGRELTYEQYF. Written as DNA, the CDR3 is TGTGCCAGCAGCTACGGACGGGAACTCACCTACGAGCAGTACTTC.

The V and J genes are TRBV6-5 and TRBJ2-5; 7 nucleotides line up with TRBD2. Germline trimming cut 6 bases from V and 3 bases from J; bases unmatched to any gene: 7. This CDR3 comprises 14 residues. The germline gives CDR1 MNHEY, CDR2 SVGAGI. CDR3: CASRSGAWEETQYF. The CDR3, as DNA: TGTGCCAGCAGGAGCGGGGCATGGGAAGAGACCCAGTACTTC.

This chain uses TRBV27 with TRBJ2-1; possibly TRBD2 for D (6 bases). V lost 6 bases, J lost 6 bases, and 15 bases lay in between. This CDR3 spans 14 amino acids. Germline lookup yields CDR1 MNHEY and CDR2 SMNVEV (reference sequence). CDR3 nucleotides: TGTGCCAGCAGCGCACTAGCTTGGGTCAATGAGCAGTTCTTC. Amino acid sequence: CASSALAWVNEQFF.

The chain combines TRBV4-2 with TRBJ1-3; the D is unclear. Per the germline V gene, CDR1 is LGHNA and CDR2 is YNFKEQ. The CDR3 has 14 residues. The ends were cut back, 2 bases at V and 0 bases at J, with 5 bases in the middle. CDR3 sequence (DNA): TGTGCCAGCAGCCAACAGATCTCTGGAAACACCATATATTTT. Its protein product is CASSQQISGNTIYF.

This CDR3 reads CASRALAGNTDTQYF. The CDR3 nucleotides read TGTGCCAGTAGAGCACTAGCGGGGAACACAGATACGCAGTATTTT. The chain links TRBV19 to TRBJ2-3; 10 nucleotides align to TRBD2. Trimming took 6 bases from V and 2 from J; bases not matched to a gene: 5. Per the germline V gene, CDR1 is LNHDA and CDR2 is SQIVND (reference sequence). The CDR3 runs 15 residues.

The rearrangement joins TRBV21-1 to TRBJ2-5; the D call of TRBD2 is as the table states it, not checked on the DNA. TRBV21-1 is a pseudogene segment. The CDR3 loop spans 17 amino acids. The CDR3 loop is CASSKGMASGPQETQYF. The CDR3 nucleotides read TGTGCCAGCAGCAAAGGAATGGCTAGCGGACCTCAAGAGACCCAGTACTTC.

V is TRBV27 and J is TRBJ2-7; 12 bases fit TRBD1. The V and J ends lost 6 bases and 4 bases, in that order; junction bases with no gene match: 4. The CDR3 sequence is 14 residues long. Germline V gene lookup returns CDR1 MNHEY and CDR2 SMNVEV (reference sequence). CDR3 sequence (DNA): TGTGCCAGCAGACGGGACAGGGGGCCTTACGAGCAGTACTTC. It is translated as CASRRDRGPYEQYF.